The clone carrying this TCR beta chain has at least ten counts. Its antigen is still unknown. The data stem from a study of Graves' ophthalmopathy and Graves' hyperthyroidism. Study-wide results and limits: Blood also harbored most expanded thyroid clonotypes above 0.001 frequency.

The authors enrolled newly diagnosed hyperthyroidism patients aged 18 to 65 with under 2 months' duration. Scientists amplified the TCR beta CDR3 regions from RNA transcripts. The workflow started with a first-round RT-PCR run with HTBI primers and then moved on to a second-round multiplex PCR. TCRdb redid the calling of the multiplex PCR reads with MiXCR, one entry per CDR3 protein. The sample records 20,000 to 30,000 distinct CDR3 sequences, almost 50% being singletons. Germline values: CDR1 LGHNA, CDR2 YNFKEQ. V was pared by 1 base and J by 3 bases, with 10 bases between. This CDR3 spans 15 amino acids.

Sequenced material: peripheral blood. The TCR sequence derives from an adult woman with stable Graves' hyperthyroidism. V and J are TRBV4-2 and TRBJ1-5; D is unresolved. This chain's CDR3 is CASSQVRATNQPQHF. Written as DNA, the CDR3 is TGTGCCAGCAGCCAAGTCCGGGCCACCAATCAGCCCCAGCATTTT.